These T cell receptor beta chains were read from a single sample in a study of cytomegalovirus exposure and HLA in healthy donors. Clones were sequenced by immunoSEQ multiplex PCR, and TCRdb holds only the in-frame ones, with some missing. The table has about 160,000 clones, roughly 84% seen once; the top ten hold about 2%. Sequenced: PBMCs. The receptor source for this set is a man younger than 35 in good health and CMV-seropositive. Both conserved end residues are part of each CDR3. Each record gives: CDR3 DNA, CDR3 protein, D gene, V gene, clone size, J gene. D genes are given only for firm matches. Expanded clones are given a class, and other clones once, few, many or no size at all.

CDR3 DNA: TGTGCCAGCAGCGGGGACAGAACCGCCCCAAAAGCTTTCTTT
CDR3 protein: CASSGDRTAPKAFF
D gene: TRBD1
V gene: TRBV2
clone size: NA
J gene: TRBJ1-1

CDR3 DNA: TGTGCCAGAAGCTTGGTGGCGGGACAGGTAACTAACTATGGCTACACCTTC
CDR3 protein: CARSLVAGQVTNYGYTF
D gene: TRBD1
V gene: TRBV5-3
clone size: once
J gene: TRBJ1-2

CDR3 DNA: TGTGCCAGTAGTATTAGTTTCCGACAGAACTACGAGCAGTACTTC
CDR3 protein: CASSISFRQNYEQYF
D gene: NA
V gene: TRBV19
clone size: NA
J gene: TRBJ2-7

CDR3 DNA: TGTGCCAGTACTAGGACGAATGGGGACAATGAGCAGTTCTTC
CDR3 protein: CASTRTNGDNEQFF
D gene: NA
V gene: TRBV7-8
clone size: NA
J gene: TRBJ2-1

CDR3 DNA: TGTGCTAGTGGTTTACCAGCGGGGGACTACAATGAGCAGTTCTTC
CDR3 protein: CASGLPAGDYNEQFF
D gene: TRBD2
V gene: TRBV12-5
clone size: once
J gene: TRBJ2-1

CDR3 DNA: TGTGCCAGCAGTCGAGGCCTCGAGCAGTACTTC
CDR3 protein: CASSRGLEQYF
D gene: NA
V gene: TRBV6-1
clone size: once
J gene: TRBJ2-7

CDR3 DNA: TGCGCCAGCAGCTTGGTTCCGGGAACTGAAGCTTTCTTT
CDR3 protein: CASSLVPGTEAFF
D gene: NA
V gene: TRBV5-1
clone size: NA
J gene: TRBJ1-1

CDR3 DNA: TGCGCCAGCAGCCATAGCACAGGGGGTGGCGAAAAACTGTTTTTT
CDR3 protein: CASSHSTGGGEKLFF
D gene: TRBD1
V gene: TRBV4-1
clone size: once
J gene: TRBJ1-4

CDR3 DNA: TGTGCCTGGAGCAGCGGGGGCCGGGGCACCGGGGAGCTGTTTTTT
CDR3 protein: CAWSSGGRGTGELFF
D gene: TRBD2
V gene: TRBV30
clone size: NA
J gene: TRBJ2-2

CDR3 DNA: TGCGCCAGCAGCCAAGAAGGGACTAGTCACACCGGGGAGCTGTTTTTT
CDR3 protein: CASSQEGTSHTGELFF
D gene: TRBD2
V gene: TRBV4-1
clone size: few
J gene: TRBJ2-2

CDR3 DNA: TGTGCCAGCAGTGAGAACCCGGGACAGGGGAACGAGCAGTACTTC
CDR3 protein: CASSENPGQGNEQYF
D gene: TRBD1
V gene: TRBV6-4
clone size: NA
J gene: TRBJ2-7

CDR3 DNA: TGTGCCATCCGGACAGGGGACACAGATACGCAGTATTTT
CDR3 protein: CAIRTGDTDTQYF
D gene: TRBD1
V gene: TRBV10-3
clone size: NA
J gene: TRBJ2-3

CDR3 DNA: TGTGCCAGCAGCCCGAGGGGGACTAGCGGCTTCCAAGAGACCCAGTACTTC
CDR3 protein: CASSPRGTSGFQETQYF
D gene: TRBD2
V gene: TRBV7-6
clone size: NA
J gene: TRBJ2-5

CDR3 DNA: TGTGCCAGCAGTTTACCGGGGGGGTTAGGAGATACGCAGTATTTT
CDR3 protein: CASSLPGGLGDTQYF
D gene: TRBD2
V gene: TRBV27
clone size: NA
J gene: TRBJ2-3

CDR3 DNA: TGTGCCAGCTCACCACCAGTCCCCCAGGGTGACTATGGCTACACCTTC
CDR3 protein: CASSPPVPQGDYGYTF
D gene: NA
V gene: TRBV18
clone size: NA
J gene: TRBJ1-2

CDR3 DNA: TGTGCCATCAGTGACCGGACTAGCGGCCTTCTCGAGCAGTACTTC
CDR3 protein: CAISDRTSGLLEQYF
D gene: TRBD2
V gene: TRBV10-3
clone size: NA
J gene: TRBJ2-7

CDR3 DNA: TGTGCCTGGAGCTTAACAGGGAAGTGGGAGCTGTTTTTT
CDR3 protein: CAWSLTGKWELFF
D gene: NA
V gene: TRBV30
clone size: NA
J gene: TRBJ2-2